Listed here are 5 T cell receptor beta chains from one sample, sequenced in a study of T cell repertoires in cytomegalovirus infection. TCRdb used MiXCR to reprocess the reads, holding one entry per CDR3 protein. This sample has around 130,000 distinct CDR3 sequences, with 7.5% to 9% found just once. Sequences were obtained from PBMCs. These receptor sequences come from a human donor in good health (CMV status not recorded). Some clones in this sample may be carry-over from other donors' samples.

This clonotype has at least ten counts. The rearrangement uses TRBV7-8 and TRBJ1-3; tentative D call: TRBD1 (6 bases). Between the trimmed V and J ends, which lost 5 bases and 4 bases, there was a span of 21 bases. The CDR3 loop spans 17 amino acids. Germline V gene sequence: CDR1 SGHVS, CDR2 FQNEAQ. The CDR3, as DNA: TGTGCCAGCAGCGCCCACGCGAGCGGGGGGCGAGGAAACACCATATATTTT. Its translation: CASSAHASGGRGNTIYF. The full variable domain, rest sourced from reference TRBV7-8 and TRBJ1-3, is GAGVSQSPRYKVAKRGQDVALRCDPISGHVSLFWYQQALGQGPEFLTYFQNEAQLDKSGLPSDRFFAERPEGSVSTLKIQRTQQEDSAVYLCASSAHASGGRGNTIYFGEGSWLTVV.

This clonotype was seen ten or more times. The chain couples TRBV6-5 to TRBJ2-5; D is possibly TRBD1 or TRBD2 (5 bases each). The CDR3 is 17 amino acids. In germline, CDR1 is MNHEY, CDR2 SVGAGI. V lost 2 bases and J 4 bases, leaving 20 bases between the germline ends. CDR3 region: CASSYRDPGPGGETQYF. In DNA, the CDR3 is TGTGCCAGCAGTTACCGTGACCCGGGACCTGGAGGAGAGACCCAGTACTTC.

This clonotype was seen repeatedly, ten times or more. Written as DNA, the CDR3 is TGCAGTGCTAGAGAGGCTAGCGGGAGCACAGATACGCAGTATTTT. Translating it yields CSAREASGSTDTQYF. The rearrangement uses TRBV20-1 and TRBJ2-3, with TRBD2 identical over 8 bases. J was trimmed by 0 bases and V by 0 bases; bases with no gene match: 2. Germline V CDR1 and CDR2: DFQATT, SNEGSKA (reference sequence). CDR3 size: 15 residues.

V and J are TRBV20-1 and TRBJ2-3, with 8 bases that match TRBD2. Germline loops: CDR1 DFQATT, CDR2 SNEGSKA (reference sequence). The CDR3 is 14 residues long. The CDR3 sequence: CSVGLAERTDTQYF. The DNA for the CDR3 is TGCAGCGTCGGACTAGCAGAACGCACAGATACGCAGTATTTT.

The DNA for the CDR3 is TGCAGCGCTTCTACCACTAGCGGCGATAGTATAGATACGCAGTATTTT. It codes for CSASTTSGDSIDTQYF. This chain links TRBV20-1 with TRBJ2-3; 8 bases agree with TRBD2. Germline values: CDR1 DFQATT, CDR2 SNEGSKA (reference sequence). The CDR3 consists of 16 residues.